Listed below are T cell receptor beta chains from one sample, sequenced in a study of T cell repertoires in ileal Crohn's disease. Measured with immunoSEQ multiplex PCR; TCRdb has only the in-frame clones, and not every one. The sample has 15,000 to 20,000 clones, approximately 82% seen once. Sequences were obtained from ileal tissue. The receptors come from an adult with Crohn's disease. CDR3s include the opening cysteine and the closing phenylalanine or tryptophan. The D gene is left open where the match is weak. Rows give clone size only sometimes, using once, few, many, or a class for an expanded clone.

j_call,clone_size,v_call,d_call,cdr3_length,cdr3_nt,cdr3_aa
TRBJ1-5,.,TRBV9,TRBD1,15,TGTGCCAGCAGCCGAGGACAGGCGGGGGGTCAGCCCCAGCATTTT,CASSRGQAGGQPQHF
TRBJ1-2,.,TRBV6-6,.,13,TGTGCCAGCACTTACGGACAGAACTATGGCTACACCTTC,CASTYGQNYGYTF
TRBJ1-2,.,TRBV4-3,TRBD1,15,TGCGCCAGCAGCCCGGGACAGGGGATTTTCTATGGCTACACCTTC,CASSPGQGIFYGYTF
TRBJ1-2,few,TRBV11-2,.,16,TGTGCCAGCAGCTTAGCCTCCCACCGGGACACCGTGGGCTACACCTTC,CASSLASHRDTVGYTF
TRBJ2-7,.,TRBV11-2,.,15,TGTGCCAGCAGCTCCTATACTCCAGGGCGGTACGAGCAGTACTTC,CASSSYTPGRYEQYF
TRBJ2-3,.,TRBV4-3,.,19,TGCGCCAGCAGCCAAGATCGGGGAGGCAGGGTGGGGGGCACAGATACGCAGTATTTT,CASSQDRGGRVGGTDTQYF
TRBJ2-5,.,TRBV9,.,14,TGTGCCAGCAGCGCCCCTGCGGGATCGCGGACCCAGTACTTC,CASSAPAGSRTQYF
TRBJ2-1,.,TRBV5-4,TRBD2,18,TGTGCCAGCAGCCCGTTGGGGCGGGGGGGCCTCTCCTACAATGAGCAGTTCTTC,CASSPLGRGGLSYNEQFF
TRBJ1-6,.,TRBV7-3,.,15,TGTGCCAGCAGCTTAAGGGGCGACAGGAGCACACCCCTCCACTTT,CASSLRGDRSTPLHF
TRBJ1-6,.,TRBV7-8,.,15,TGTGCCAGCAGCTTAGGGGCAGGAAATAGATCACCCCTCCACTTT,CASSLGAGNRSPLHF
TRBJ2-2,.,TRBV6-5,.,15,TGTGCCAGCAGTTGGACAAACCTGAACACCGGGGAGCTGTTTTTT,CASSWTNLNTGELFF
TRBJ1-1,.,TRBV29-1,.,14,TGCAGCGCGGGGGGGGGAAGGCCCAACACTGAAGCTTTCTTT,CSAGGGRPNTEAFF
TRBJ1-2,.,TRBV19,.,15,TGTGCCAGTAGTGTTCGCCACAACCTAGGCTATGGCTACACCTTC,CASSVRHNLGYGYTF
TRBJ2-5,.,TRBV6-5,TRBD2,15,TGTGCCAGCAATCCTAGCGGGGGCTTGAGAGAGACCCAGTACTTC,CASNPSGGLRETQYF
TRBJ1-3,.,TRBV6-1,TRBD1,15,TGTGCCAGCAGTGACAGGGGGCGGTTTGGAAACACCATATATTTT,CASSDRGRFGNTIYF
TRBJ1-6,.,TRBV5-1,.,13,TGCGCCAGCAGGCCCCGGTTAGATTCACCCCTCCACTTT,CASRPRLDSPLHF
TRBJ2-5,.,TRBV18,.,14,TGTGCCAGCTCGCCGCGGGACTTCCAAGAGACCCAGTACTTC,CASSPRDFQETQYF
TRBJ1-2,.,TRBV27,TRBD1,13,TGTGCCAGCACCGAGGACAGGAGATATGGCTACACCTTC,CASTEDRRYGYTF
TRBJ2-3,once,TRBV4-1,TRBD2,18,TGCGCCAGCAGCCAAGAGCATGTAGTAGCGGGGGGCACAGATACGCAGTATTTT,CASSQEHVVAGGTDTQYF
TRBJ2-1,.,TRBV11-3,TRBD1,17,TGTGCCAGCAGCTTAGATCAGGGGGACAGGGGTTCCAATGAGCAGTTCTTC,CASSLDQGDRGSNEQFF
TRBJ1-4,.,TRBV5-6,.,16,TGTGCCAGCAGCTTAACGTTGGACACAACTAATGAAAAACTGTTTTTT,CASSLTLDTTNEKLFF
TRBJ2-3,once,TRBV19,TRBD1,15,TGTGCCAGTAGTTCCCGGACAGGGAGCACAGATACGCAGTATTTT,CASSSRTGSTDTQYF
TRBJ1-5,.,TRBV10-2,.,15,TGCGCCAGCAGTGTTGGCGTTACTAAGTCTCAGCCCCAGCATTTT,CASSVGVTKSQPQHF
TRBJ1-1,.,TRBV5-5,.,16,TGTGCCAGCAGCTTAGTTCGACAGAGTAAGAACACTGAAGCTTTCTTT,CASSLVRQSKNTEAFF
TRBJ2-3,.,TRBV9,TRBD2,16,TGTGCCAGCAGCGTAGAACGGGGGGACAGCACAGATACGCAGTATTTT,CASSVERGDSTDTQYF
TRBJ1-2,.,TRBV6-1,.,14,TGTGCCAGCAGTGACAGAGCGTGGTGGTATGGCTACACCTTC,CASSDRAWWYGYTF
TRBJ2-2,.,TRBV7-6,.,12,TGTGCCAGCAGCTTAGACAGCGGGGAGCTGTTTTTT,CASSLDSGELFF
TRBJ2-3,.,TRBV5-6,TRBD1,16,TGTGCCAGCAGCTTGGTCGGCAGGGGGTATTCAGATACGCAGTATTTT,CASSLVGRGYSDTQYF
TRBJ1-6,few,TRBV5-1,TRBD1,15,TGCGCCAGCAGCCCCCAGGGGGTTGGTAATTCACCCCTCCACTTT,CASSPQGVGNSPLHF
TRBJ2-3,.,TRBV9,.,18,TGTGCCAGCAGCTCCCCCCCCGGGTTGGCAGGGAAGAGATATACGCAGTATTTT,CASSSPPGLAGKRYTQYF
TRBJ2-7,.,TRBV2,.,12,TGTGCCTCCCGACAGGTGTCCTACGAGCAGTACTTC,CASRQVSYEQYF
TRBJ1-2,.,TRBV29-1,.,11,TGCAGCGTTGGGGGGGTTGTCGGCTACACCTTC,CSVGGVVGYTF
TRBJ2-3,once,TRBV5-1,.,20,TGCGCCAGCAGCTTCCCGGGTCCGATCCGATCTATTCTAATCACAGATACGCAGTATTTT,CASSFPGPIRSILITDTQYF
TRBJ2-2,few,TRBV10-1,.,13,TGCGCCAGCAGACGGGGGAACACCGGGGAGCTGTTTTTT,CASRRGNTGELFF
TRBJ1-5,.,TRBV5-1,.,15,TGCGCCAGCAGCCCTAACGGGGGTGAGGGGCAGCCCCAGCATTTT,CASSPNGGEGQPQHF
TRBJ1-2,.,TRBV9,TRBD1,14,TGTGCCAGCAGCGCGACAGGGGGCAACTATGGCTACACCTTC,CASSATGGNYGYTF
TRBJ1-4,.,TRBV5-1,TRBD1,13,TGCGCCAGCAGCGCCTCCAGAGGGGGCGGGCTGTTTTTT,CASSASRGGGLFF
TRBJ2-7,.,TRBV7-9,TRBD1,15,TGTGCCAGCAGCTTCGGGACAGGGGGCAGCTACGAGCAGTACTTC,CASSFGTGGSYEQYF
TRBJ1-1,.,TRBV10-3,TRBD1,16,TGTGCCATCAGTGAGTCCTGGCAGGGGGCGAACACTGAAGCTTTCTTT,CAISESWQGANTEAFF
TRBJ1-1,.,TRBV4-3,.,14,TGCGCCAGCACTATGGCCGGGATGAACACTGAAGCTTTCTTT,CASTMAGMNTEAFF
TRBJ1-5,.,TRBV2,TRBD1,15,TGTGCCAGCAGTGACCTGGGACAGGGGTTTCAGCCCCAGCATTTT,CASSDLGQGFQPQHF
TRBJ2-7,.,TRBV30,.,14,TGTGCCTGGAGTGTATCAGGGGCCCCCTACGAGCAGTACTTC,CAWSVSGAPYEQYF
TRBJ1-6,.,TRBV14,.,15,TGTGCCAGCAGCCAAGTAGGGGTCGGGGGTTCACCCCTCCACTTT,CASSQVGVGGSPLHF
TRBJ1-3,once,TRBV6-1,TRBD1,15,TGTGCCAGCAGGGGACAGCTTTTTTCTGGAAACACCATATATTTT,CASRGQLFSGNTIYF
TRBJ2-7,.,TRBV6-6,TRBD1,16,TGTGCCAGCAGTTACTCGACGACAGGGAGTGCCTACGAGCAGTACTTC,CASSYSTTGSAYEQYF
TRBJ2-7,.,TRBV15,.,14,TGTGCCACCAGCAGAGCTGGAACAGGGCGCGAGCAGTACTTC,CATSRAGTGREQYF
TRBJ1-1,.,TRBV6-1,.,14,TGTGCCAGCATTTGGTACGGGAAAGACACTGAAGCTTTCTTT,CASIWYGKDTEAFF
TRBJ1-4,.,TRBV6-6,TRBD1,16,TGTGCCAGCACCACCCAAACAGGGGCAACTAATGAAAAACTGTTTTTT,CASTTQTGATNEKLFF
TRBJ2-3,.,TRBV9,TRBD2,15,TGTGCCAGCAGCCCGAGCGGGGGGGCCGAAGATACGCAGTATTTT,CASSPSGGAEDTQYF
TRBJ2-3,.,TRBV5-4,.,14,TGTGCCAGCAGCCCCGGCGGGGTCAGGGATACGCAGTATTTT,CASSPGGVRDTQYF
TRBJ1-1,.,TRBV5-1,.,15,TGCGCCAGCAGCTTGGAGGCAGGGTGGGGCACTGAAGCTTTCTTT,CASSLEAGWGTEAFF
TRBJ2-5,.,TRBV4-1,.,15,TGCGCCAGCAGCCAAGAGGAAGGGGCTTGGGAGACCCAGTACTTC,CASSQEEGAWETQYF
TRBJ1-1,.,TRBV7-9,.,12,TGTGCCAGCTCGGGGGGAAACACTGAAGCTTTCTTT,CASSGGNTEAFF